The 24 T cell receptor beta chains reported below all come from one sample, sequenced in a study of blood T cell repertoires in COVID-19. Sequencing was performed with immunoSEQ multiplex PCR; in TCRdb, only in-frame clones are kept and a portion is missing. The sample includes about 440,000 clones, 88% of them seen just once. Sequencing was done on a sample of peripheral blood. The origin of the receptors is a woman aged 45 to 65 with COVID-19, enrolled during active disease.

This clone has a single count. The chain combines TRBV30 with TRBJ2-1; TRBD1 might be the D (5 bases). Trimming left V 0 bases short and J 3 bases short, with 12 bases between. Germline V gene lookup returns CDR1 GTSNPN and CDR2 SVGIG (reference sequence). This CDR3 spans 15 amino acids. Here the CDR3 reads CAWSVLGPYYNEQFF. CDR3 DNA sequence: TGTGCCTGGAGTGTACTGGGGCCCTACTACAATGAGCAGTTCTTC.

The rearrangement joins TRBV6-5 to TRBJ2-7; TRBD2 is a possible D gene (6 bases). The CDR3 spans 11 residues. Trimming removed 9 bases at V and 3 bases at J, with 9 bases between. Germline CDR1 reads MNHEY; CDR2 reads SVGAGI. The CDR3 DNA is TGTGCCAGTAGCGGTTTCTACGAGCAGTACTTC. Translation gives CASSGFYEQYF.

The chain uses TRBV7-9 and TRBJ1-6; 9 bases match TRBD1. This CDR3 spans 17 amino acids. Germline assignment: CDR1 SEHNR and CDR2 FQNEAQ (reference sequence). Losses at the gene ends were 3 bases for V and 8 bases for J; bases not matched to a gene: 11. The CDR3 sequence is CASSFDLLTGGYSPLHF. Here the CDR3 DNA reads TGTGCCAGCAGCTTCGACCTGCTCACAGGGGGCTATTCACCCCTCCACTTT.

This clone appeared a few times. This sequence joins TRBV18 and TRBJ1-1; D is unresolved. Trimming took off 4 bases at V and 3 bases at J, with 9 bases between the two ends. The CDR3 has 13 amino acids. Germline CDR1 and CDR2: KGHSH and LQKENI. CDR3 sequence reads: CASSLAKYTEAFF. Written as DNA, the CDR3 is TGTGCCAGCTCACTGGCAAAATACACTGAAGCTTTCTTT.

The gene calls are TRBV11-2 and TRBJ1-1; D remains ambiguous. The V end lost 4 bases, the J end lost 4 bases, and 13 bases lay between the germline ends. This CDR3 comprises 14 residues. Germline-derived CDR1 and CDR2 are SGHAT and FQNNGV. The CDR3 DNA reads TGTGCCAGCAGCTCCTCCCCCTTGTCCACTGAAGCTTTCTTT. Residues: CASSSSPLSTEAFF. The whole variable domain, filled in from reference TRBV11-2 and TRBJ1-1, reads EAGVAQSPRYKIIEKRQSVAFWCNPISGHATLYWYQQILGQGPKLLIQFQNNGVVDDSQLPKDRFSAERLKGVDSTLKIQPAKLEDSAVYLCASSSSPLSTEAFFGQGTRLTVV.

The J gene is TRBJ1-1, the V gene TRBV3-1 (or the pseudogene TRBV3-2); D unresolved. This CDR3 comprises 14 residues. V lost 4 bases and J lost 5, with 14 bases in between. Germline CDR1 is LGHDT and CDR2 is YNNKEL (reference sequence). The CDR3 spells CASSRGEGKTEAFF. CDR3 sequence (DNA): TGTGCCAGCAGCCGAGGCGAGGGAAAAACTGAAGCTTTCTTT.

The V gene is TRBV4-1, the J gene TRBJ2-1; 8 nucleotides agree with TRBD2. The junction had 9 bases not matched to a gene; V was cut back by 4 bases and J by 1 base. CDR3 length equals 17 residues. CDR1 and CDR2 (germline): MGHRA, YSYEKL. CDR3 coding DNA: TGCGCCAGCAGCCTCGGGGGGGCAGGGCTTTCCTACAATGAGCAGTTCTTC. It codes for CASSLGGAGLSYNEQFF.

This clone occurred a few times. The V call is TRBV5-4, the J call TRBJ2-7, with 10 bases lining up with TRBD2. V gave up 0 bases and J gave up 6 bases; unmatched junction bases: 6. This CDR3 comprises 15 residues. CDR1 is SGHNT, CDR2 YYREEE, per germline (reference sequence). In DNA form, the CDR3 reads TGTGCCAGCAGCTTGGGAAGTAGCGGGGGGACCGAGCAGTACTTC. It is translated as CASSLGSSGGTEQYF.

This chain links TRBV7-9 with TRBJ1-1; D gene uncertain. The CDR3 is 14 residues long. Germline values: CDR1 SEHNR, CDR2 FQNEAQ (reference sequence). Deletions cut 1 base from V and 0 bases from J, with 6 bases between. The CDR3 loop is CASSLGRMNTEAFF. CDR3 nucleotides: TGTGCCAGCAGCTTAGGCAGGATGAACACTGAAGCTTTCTTT.

The chain is built from TRBV6-5 and TRBJ1-1, with D maybe TRBD1 (5 bases). The CDR3 extends over 13 amino acids. V was shortened by 7 bases and J by 3 bases, with 12 bases between the two germline ends. The V gene's germline CDR1 is MNHEY and CDR2 SVGAGI. The DNA of the CDR3 is TGTGCCAGCACGGGGGGGGAGGACACTGAAGCTTTCTTT. Protein sequence: CASTGGEDTEAFF.

The rearrangement joins TRBV27 to TRBJ1-1; D might be TRBD1 (5 bases). V was cut by 6 bases and J by 1 base, with 12 bases left in between. CDR1 MNHEY and CDR2 SMNVEV come from the germline V gene (reference sequence). This CDR3 is built from 14 residues. The CDR3: CASSQTTENTEAFF. The CDR3 DNA sequence: TGTGCCAGCAGCCAGACGACAGAGAACACTGAAGCTTTCTTT.

This clone is a singleton in its sample. The rearrangement joins TRBV27 to TRBJ2-2; 10 nucleotides agree with TRBD2. The CDR3 spans 18 residues. The germline gives CDR1 MNHEY, CDR2 SMNVEV (reference sequence). V shed 0 bases and J 5 bases; nucleotides not matched to a gene: 9. DNA of the CDR3: TGTGCCAGCAGTTTATCGGGGGTCCTAGCGGGGGTAACCGGGGAGCTGTTTTTT. Encoded protein: CASSLSGVLAGVTGELFF.

This chain uses TRBV6-5 with TRBJ2-3; no clear D gene. CDR1 is MNHEY, CDR2 SVGAGI, per germline. The CDR3 is made up of 15 amino acids. Trimming pared 6 bases from V and 1 base from J, leaving 14 bases between. CDR3 nucleotide sequence: TGTGCCAGCAGCGTCGACACCCGTGGCACAGATACGCAGTATTTT. Amino acids: CASSVDTRGTDTQYF.

The chain employs TRBV4-2 and TRBJ2-7; no reliable D call. CDR1 and CDR2 (germline): LGHNA, YNFKEQ. V was pared by 2 bases and J by 3 bases, with 11 bases between. The CDR3 loop spans 14 amino acids. The CDR3 here is CASSQYWAGYEQYF. Here the CDR3 DNA reads TGTGCCAGCAGCCAATACTGGGCAGGCTACGAGCAGTACTTC.

This clone was picked up one time. This chain uses TRBV19 with TRBJ2-6; 9 nucleotides align to TRBD1. CDR3 length equals 16 residues. Germline lookup yields CDR1 LNHDA and CDR2 SQIVND (reference sequence). With V trimmed by 10 bases and J by 0 bases, 7 bases remained unmatched. This CDR3 reads CATRDRAYSGANVLTF. The CDR3 DNA sequence: TGTGCCACCCGGGACAGGGCCTACTCTGGGGCCAACGTCCTGACTTTC.

CDR3 nucleotide sequence: TGTGCCAGCAGCCAGGATCCGGGACATCCAAACACTGAAGCTTTCTTT. Amino acids: CASSQDPGHPNTEAFF. This chain joins TRBV3-1 (or the pseudogene TRBV3-2) and TRBJ1-1, with D tentatively TRBD1 (6 bases). Germline lookup yields CDR1 LGHDT and CDR2 YNNKEL (reference sequence). The CDR3 covers 16 residues. Trimming left V 3 bases short and J 2 bases short, with 16 bases between.

The count of this clone is one. Other DNA variants within this sample encode the same CDR3. The chain carries TRBV12-3 or TRBV12-4 and TRBJ2-7, with a tentative D call TRBD2 (5 bases). V lost 3 bases and J lost 5, with 5 bases in between. CDR3 length: 11 amino acids. The CDR3 loop is CASSFGDEQYF. The CDR3 nucleotides are TGTGCCAGCAGTTTCGGGGACGAGCAGTACTTC.

The chain employs TRBV9 and TRBJ1-5; the D gene is possibly TRBD1 (6 bases). This CDR3 has 14 amino acids. Deletions cut 3 bases from V and 7 bases from J, with 14 bases between. The germline V gene encodes CDR1 SGDLS and CDR2 YYNGEE. Here the CDR3 DNA reads TGTGCCAGCAGCGAGGGGGACCGCTTCCAGCCCCAGCATTTT. Protein product: CASSEGDRFQPQHF.

This sequence joins TRBV20-1 and TRBJ1-1; D is possibly TRBD1 (6 bases). This CDR3 comprises 11 residues. Trimming pared 5 bases from V and 10 bases from J, leaving 14 bases between. Germline CDR1 is DFQATT and CDR2 is SNEGSKA (reference sequence). The CDR3 here is CSAGRGSSAFF. The CDR3 DNA reads as TGCAGTGCTGGAAGGGGGTCTTCAGCTTTCTTT.

This chain connects TRBV5-4 to TRBJ2-5, with 12 bases lining up with TRBD2. CDR3 length equals 16 residues. Germline loops: CDR1 SGHNT, CDR2 YYREEE (reference sequence). Trimming took 3 bases from V and 5 from J; bases not matched to a gene: 8. CDR3 sequence reads: CASSSGLAGLRETQYF. The CDR3 coding sequence is TGTGCCAGCAGCTCTGGACTAGCGGGGTTACGGGAGACCCAGTACTTC. The full variable domain, its missing parts supplied by reference TRBV5-4 and TRBJ2-5, is ETGVTQSPTHLIKTRGQQVTLRCSSQSGHNTVSWYQQALGQGPQFIFQYYREEENGRGNFPPRFSGLQFPNYSSELNVNALELDDSALYLCASSSGLAGLRETQYFGPGTRLLVL.

The CDR3 loop reads CASSQDRASTDTQYF. In DNA form, the CDR3 reads TGTGCCAGCAGCCAAGACAGGGCCAGCACAGATACGCAGTATTTT. The chain has TRBV21-1 and TRBJ2-3; the D segment call TRBD1 is taken from the table without a DNA check. TRBV21-1 is given as a pseudogene. The length of the CDR3 is 15 residues.

The gene calls are TRBV7-8 and TRBJ1-4, with 9 nucleotides matching TRBD1. The CDR3 runs to 15 residues. The germline CDR1 and CDR2 sequences are SGHVS and FQNEAQ. Germline trimming cut 5 bases from V and 8 bases from J; bases unmatched to any gene: 9. CDR3 amino acids: CASSARTGVAEKLFF. CDR3 nucleotides: TGTGCCAGCAGCGCGCGGACAGGGGTTGCGGAAAAACTGTTTTTT.

This clone was counted once. This chain joins TRBV5-1 and TRBJ2-3, with TRBD1 identical over 9 bases. Trimming took 0 bases from V and 2 from J; bases not matched to a gene: 4. This CDR3 has 16 residues. Germline assignment: CDR1 SGHRS and CDR2 YFSETQ. CDR3 coding DNA: TGCGCCAGCAGCTTGGGCGACAGGGGGACCACAGATACGCAGTATTTT. Its translation is CASSLGDRGTTDTQYF.

V gene TRBV6-5 combines with J gene TRBJ1-1, with 9 bases identical to TRBD1. The CDR3 length is 14 residues. The germline gives CDR1 MNHEY, CDR2 SVGAGI. V shed 6 bases and J 4 bases; nucleotides not matched to a gene: 6. This chain's CDR3 is CASSRSTGGTEAFF. CDR3 DNA: TGTGCCAGCAGCCGATCGACAGGGGGCACTGAAGCTTTCTTT.